Each of the 15 T cell receptor beta chains below was sequenced from the same sample in a study of shared clonotypes between healthy human individuals. The table came from immunoSEQ multiplex PCR; TCRdb's copy has only in-frame clones and leaves some out. Of around 550,000 clones listed, 85% to 95% were seen once; the top ten hold about 0.11%. Only CD45RO-negative cells positively selected for CCR7 counted as naive CD8 cells, so terminally differentiated effector memory CD45RA+ cells were excluded. Sequencing input: naive CD8+ T cells sorted from blood. The receptors were sampled from a woman in her twenties or thirties in good health.

This sequence joins TRBV13 and TRBJ1-2; D is unclear. The length of the CDR3 is 14 residues. V lost 0 bases to trimming and J lost 2 bases, with 7 bases between them. The germline V gene has CDR1 PRHDT and CDR2 FYEKMQ (reference sequence). In nucleotides, the CDR3 is TGTGCCAGCAGCTTAGGTCACGGAAACTATGGCTACACCTTC. Translated, it gives CASSLGHGNYGYTF.

The rearrangement links TRBV5-1 to TRBJ1-1, with D uncertain. Germline V lookup: CDR1 SGHRS, CDR2 YFSETQ. The CDR3 has 13 amino acids. V was clipped by 3 bases and J by 6 bases, with 12 bases between them. The CDR3 DNA reads as TGCGCCAGCAGCTATCTTGAGAGTGCTGAAGCTTTCTTT. It encodes CASSYLESAEAFF.

The genes are TRBV5-4 and TRBJ2-7; D gene uncertain. CDR1 and CDR2 (germline): SGHNT, YYREEE (reference sequence). The CDR3 is 14 amino acids. Trimming removed 1 base at V and 2 bases at J, with 10 bases between. The CDR3 coding sequence is TGTGCCAGCAGCTTGATTGGCGAACCCTACGAGCAGTACTTC. Amino acid sequence: CASSLIGEPYEQYF.

The chain joins TRBV6-1 to TRBJ1-5; D perhaps matches TRBD1 (5 bases). CDR1 MNHNS and CDR2 SASEGT come from the germline V gene. Trimming pared 6 bases from V and 6 bases from J, leaving 18 bases between. The CDR3 runs to 15 residues. CDR3 DNA: TGTGCCAGCAGCGGGACCAAGGGGCTGACTCAGCCCCAGCATTTT. This encodes CASSGTKGLTQPQHF.

The CDR3 DNA reads as TGTGCCAGCAGTGAACGACAGGGGGCCTTCTATGGCTACACCTTC. Its translation: CASSERQGAFYGYTF. V and J are TRBV28 and TRBJ1-2, with TRBD1 identical over 10 bases. The CDR3 has 15 amino acids. J was trimmed by 4 bases and V by 5 bases; bases with no gene match: 7. Germline CDR1 and CDR2: MDHEN and SYDVKM.

The chain employs TRBV29-1 and TRBJ2-1; 12 nucleotides align to TRBD2. V dropped 3 bases and J dropped 9; count of bases not matched to a gene: 18. Germline assignment: CDR1 SQVTM and CDR2 ANQGSEA. The CDR3 covers 18 residues. For the CDR3, the DNA is TGCAGCGTTGAGGCTTTCGCCCTTTCTAGCGGGAGGGCACCTGAGCAGTTCTTC. It yields the protein CSVEAFALSSGRAPEQFF.

This sequence joins TRBV27 and TRBJ2-3; TRBD2 agrees at 7 bases. Germline assignment: CDR1 MNHEY and CDR2 SMNVEV (reference sequence). V shed 2 bases, J shed 2 bases, and the junction held 4 bases outside the gene matches. CDR3 length: 15 amino acids. The CDR3: CASSLAGALTDTQYF. Here the CDR3 DNA reads TGTGCCAGCAGTTTAGCGGGAGCTCTCACAGATACGCAGTATTTT.

V and J are TRBV7-7 and TRBJ2-7; TRBD2 matches 7 bases. Germline V gene sequence: CDR1 SSHAT, CDR2 FNYEAQ (reference sequence). J lost 5 bases, V lost 5 bases, and 6 bases had no gene match. The CDR3 contains 13 residues. The CDR3 nucleotides read TGTGCCAGCAGCCCAGGGAGGGCCCACGAGCAGTACTTC. As protein: CASSPGRAHEQYF.

J is TRBJ2-7 and V is TRBV14; 8 bases match TRBD2. Germline V gene data show CDR1 as SGHDN and CDR2 as FVKESK. The length of the CDR3 is 14 residues. V lost 4 bases, J lost 4 bases, and 6 bases stayed unmatched. CDR3 sequence reads: CASSLPGLGYEQYF. DNA for the CDR3: TGTGCCAGCAGCCTTCCGGGACTAGGGTACGAGCAGTACTTC.

V and J are TRBV18 and TRBJ2-7; 7 bases are a match to TRBD2. The V gene's germline CDR1 is KGHSH and CDR2 LQKENI. The CDR3 length is 15 residues. Trimming at V came to 6 bases and at J to 4 bases, leaving 12 bases not matched to a gene. In DNA, the CDR3 is TGTGCCAGCTCCCTGGGGCGGGAGAGTCCTTACGAGCAGTACTTC. Amino acids: CASSLGRESPYEQYF.

V gene TRBV6-6 combines with J gene TRBJ2-3; no clear D gene. CDR1 MNHNY and CDR2 SVGAGI come from the germline V gene (reference sequence). This CDR3 is built from 13 residues. Trimming cost V 3 bases and J 4 bases, with 8 bases left between them. The CDR3 protein is CASSYGSPDTQYF. As DNA, the CDR3 is TGTGCCAGCAGTTATGGTAGTCCAGATACGCAGTATTTT.

The gene calls are TRBV6-4 and TRBJ2-3; no definite D call. The CDR3 extends over 13 amino acids. Trimming removed 2 bases at V and 5 bases at J, with 8 bases between. In germline, CDR1 is MRHNA, CDR2 SNTAGT. CDR3 loop: CASSDRVGDTQYF. The CDR3 DNA reads as TGTGCCAGCAGTGACAGGGTCGGAGATACGCAGTATTTT.

The chain links TRBV28 to TRBJ2-7; 9 nucleotides match TRBD1. With 5 bases clipped from V and 4 bases from J, the junction kept 9 bases outside the gene matches. The length of the CDR3 is 15 residues. The V gene's germline CDR1 is MDHEN and CDR2 SYDVKM. DNA of the CDR3: TGTGCCAGCAGTATCTCTACAGGGGGCGGATACGAGCAGTACTTC. Translating it yields CASSISTGGGYEQYF.

The chain couples TRBV7-9 to TRBJ1-2, with D unresolved. V lost 4 bases, J lost 0 bases, and 6 bases lay in between. Germline V lookup: CDR1 SEHNR, CDR2 FQNEAQ (reference sequence). The CDR3 is 13 amino acids. The CDR3 protein is CASSSISNYGYTF. The CDR3 DNA reads as TGTGCCAGCAGCTCGATATCTAACTATGGCTACACCTTC.

CDR3 in amino acids: CASSFPRRQVSRNEQYF. The DNA of the CDR3 is TGTGCCAGCAGTTTTCCCCGTCGCCAGGTCAGTAGGAACGAGCAGTACTTC. The V and J genes are TRBV28 and TRBJ2-7; D unresolved. V gave up 3 bases and J gave up 5 bases, with 23 bases separating them. Germline CDR1 MDHEN, CDR2 SYDVKM. The CDR3 has 17 amino acids.